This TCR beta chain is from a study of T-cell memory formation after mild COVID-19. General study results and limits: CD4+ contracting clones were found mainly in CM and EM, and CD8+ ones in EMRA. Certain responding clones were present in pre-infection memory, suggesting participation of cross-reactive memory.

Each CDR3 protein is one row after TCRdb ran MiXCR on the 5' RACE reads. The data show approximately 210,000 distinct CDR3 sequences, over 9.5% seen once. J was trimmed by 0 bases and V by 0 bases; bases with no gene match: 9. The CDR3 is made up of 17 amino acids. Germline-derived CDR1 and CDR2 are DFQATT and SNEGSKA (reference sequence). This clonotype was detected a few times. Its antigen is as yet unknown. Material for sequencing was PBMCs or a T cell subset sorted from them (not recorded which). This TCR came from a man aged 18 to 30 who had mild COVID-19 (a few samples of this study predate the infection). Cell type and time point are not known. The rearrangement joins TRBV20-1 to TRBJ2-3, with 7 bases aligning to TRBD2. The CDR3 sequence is CSARDLRLAVSTDTQYF. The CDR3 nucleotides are TGCAGTGCTAGAGATCTCAGGCTAGCGGTTAGCACAGATACGCAGTATTTT.